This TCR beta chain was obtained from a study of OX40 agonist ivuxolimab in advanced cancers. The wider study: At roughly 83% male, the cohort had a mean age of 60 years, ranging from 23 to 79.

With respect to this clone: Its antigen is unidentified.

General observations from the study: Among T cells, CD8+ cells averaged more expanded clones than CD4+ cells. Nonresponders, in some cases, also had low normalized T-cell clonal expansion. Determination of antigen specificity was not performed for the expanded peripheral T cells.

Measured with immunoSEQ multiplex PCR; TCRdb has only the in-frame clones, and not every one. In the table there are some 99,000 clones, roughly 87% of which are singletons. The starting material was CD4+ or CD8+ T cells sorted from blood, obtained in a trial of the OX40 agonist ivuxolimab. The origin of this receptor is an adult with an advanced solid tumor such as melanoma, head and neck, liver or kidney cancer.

CDR3 sequence (DNA): TGTGCCAGCAGCTTAGACAGGGGTTCTGGCTACACCTTC. This translates into CASSLDRGSGYTF. The chain is built from TRBV11-2 and TRBJ1-2, with TRBD1 as a possible D gene (6 bases). Trimming left V 0 bases short and J 7 bases short, with 9 bases between. This CDR3 is built from 13 residues. Germline V gene sequence: CDR1 SGHAT, CDR2 FQNNGV.